This T cell receptor (beta chain) was captured by sequencing in a study of control samples from healthy donors and cancer patients. Germline V gene data show CDR1 as SGDLS and CDR2 as YYNGEE. The CDR3 spans 14 residues. The V end lost 6 bases, the J end lost 7 bases, and 19 bases lay between the germline ends. Sequenced by immunoSEQ multiplex PCR; TCRdb stores in-frame clones only, minus some. The sample lists 40,000 to 50,000 clones, 83% occurring once. Sequencing was done on a sample of blood. The chain uses TRBV9 and TRBJ1-2, with D tentatively TRBD1 (5 bases). The receptor was isolated from a man between 60 and 75 years old in good health. The CDR3 reads CASTGLTGGAGYTF. The CDR3, as DNA: TGTGCCAGCACGGGTCTAACAGGTGGGGCTGGCTACACCTTC. Combining the CDR3 with reference TRBV9 and TRBJ1-2 gives the whole variable domain DSGVTQTPKHLITATGQRVTLRCSPRSGDLSVYWYQQSLDQGLQFLIQYYNGEERAKGNILERFSAQQFPDLHSELNLSSLELGDSALYFCASTGLTGGAGYTFGSGTRLTVV.